This T cell receptor beta chain was profiled in a study of PD-L1 blockade in urothelial cancer. Looked up from germline, CDR1 is MDHEN and CDR2 is SYDVKM. V was clipped by 8 bases and J by 2 bases; unmatched bases: 13. This CDR3 comprises 16 residues. Time point indicated: pretreatment peripheral blood. The data were produced by immunoSEQ multiplex PCR, yet TCRdb's version contains in-frame clones alone and is incomplete. This table holds fewer than 100,000 clones, over 80% found once. The sequence came from a man aged 35 to 55 with urothelial cancer. The chain is built from TRBV28 and TRBJ2-3; 7 nucleotides match TRBD2. Sequencing used PBMCs, obtained around atezolizumab (anti-PD-L1) treatment. The CDR3: CASYPMGLITTDTQYF. Written as DNA, the CDR3 is TGTGCCAGCTACCCCATGGGACTAATAACCACAGATACGCAGTATTTT.